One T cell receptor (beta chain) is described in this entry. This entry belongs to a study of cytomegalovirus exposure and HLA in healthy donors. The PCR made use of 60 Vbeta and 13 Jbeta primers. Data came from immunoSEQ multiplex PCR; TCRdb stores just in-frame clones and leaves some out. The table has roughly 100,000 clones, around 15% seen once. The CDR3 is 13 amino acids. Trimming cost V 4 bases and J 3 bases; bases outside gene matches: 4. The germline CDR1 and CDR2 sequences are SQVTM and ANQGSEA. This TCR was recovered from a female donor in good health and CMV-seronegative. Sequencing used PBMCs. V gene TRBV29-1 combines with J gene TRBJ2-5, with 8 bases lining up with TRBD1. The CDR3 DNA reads TGCAGCGTTGTCTGGACAGGGAAAGAGACCCAGTACTTC. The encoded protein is CSVVWTGKETQYF.